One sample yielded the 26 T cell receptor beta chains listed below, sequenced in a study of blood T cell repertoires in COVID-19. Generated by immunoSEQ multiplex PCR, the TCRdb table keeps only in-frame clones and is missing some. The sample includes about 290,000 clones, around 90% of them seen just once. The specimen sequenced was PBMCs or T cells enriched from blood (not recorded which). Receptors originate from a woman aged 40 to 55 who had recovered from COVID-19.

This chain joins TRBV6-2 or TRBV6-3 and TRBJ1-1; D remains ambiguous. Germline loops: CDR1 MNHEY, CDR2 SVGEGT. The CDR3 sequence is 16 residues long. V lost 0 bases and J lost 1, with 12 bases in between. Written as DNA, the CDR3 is TGTGCCAGCAGTTACTCGAGGCCAGACCAGAACACTGAAGCTTTCTTT. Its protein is CASSYSRPDQNTEAFF.

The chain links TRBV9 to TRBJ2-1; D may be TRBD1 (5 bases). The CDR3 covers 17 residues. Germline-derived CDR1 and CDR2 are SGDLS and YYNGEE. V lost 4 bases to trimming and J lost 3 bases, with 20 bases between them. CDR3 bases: TGTGCCAGCAGCCGCACCCCAACCTCGACAGTCTACAATGAGCAGTTCTTC. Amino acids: CASSRTPTSTVYNEQFF.

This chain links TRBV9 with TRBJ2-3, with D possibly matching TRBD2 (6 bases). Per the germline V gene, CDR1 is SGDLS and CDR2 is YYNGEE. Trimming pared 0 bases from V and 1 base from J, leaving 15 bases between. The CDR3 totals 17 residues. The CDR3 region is CASSVGRGGGGTDTQYF. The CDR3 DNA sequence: TGTGCCAGCAGCGTAGGGAGGGGCGGAGGAGGCACAGATACGCAGTATTTT. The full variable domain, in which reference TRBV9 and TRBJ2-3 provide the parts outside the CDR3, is DSGVTQTPKHLITATGQRVTLRCSPRSGDLSVYWYQQSLDQGLQFLIQYYNGEERAKGNILERFSAQQFPDLHSELNLSSLELGDSALYFCASSVGRGGGGTDTQYFGPGTRLTVL.

This CDR3 is CASSAREGLAGASRQFF. The CDR3 region has the DNA TGTGCCAGCAGCGCCCGAGAAGGACTAGCGGGAGCCAGTCGGCAGTTCTTC. The chain is built from TRBV7-6 and TRBJ2-1; 13 bases are shared with TRBD2. CDR1 is SGHVS and CDR2 is FNYEAQ in the germline V gene. CDR3 size: 17 residues. V shed 5 bases, J shed 12 bases, and the junction held 16 bases outside the gene matches.

CDR3 nucleotide sequence: TGTGCCAGCAGCAGACGACAGGGCACTAATGAAAAACTGTTTTTT. Translating gives CASSRRQGTNEKLFF. The chain couples TRBV9 to TRBJ1-4, with TRBD1 identical over 7 bases. Trimming removed 4 bases from V and 2 bases from J; junction bases left unmatched: 5. This CDR3 contains 15 residues. The germline CDR1 and CDR2 sequences are SGDLS and YYNGEE. Full variable domain (remainder filled in from reference TRBV9 and TRBJ1-4): DSGVTQTPKHLITATGQRVTLRCSPRSGDLSVYWYQQSLDQGLQFLIQYYNGEERAKGNILERFSAQQFPDLHSELNLSSLELGDSALYFCASSRRQGTNEKLFFGSGTQLSVL.

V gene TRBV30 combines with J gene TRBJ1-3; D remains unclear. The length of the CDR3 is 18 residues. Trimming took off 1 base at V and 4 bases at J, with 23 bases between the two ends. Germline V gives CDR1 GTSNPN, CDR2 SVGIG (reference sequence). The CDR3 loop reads CAWSDHPGLPSPGNTIYF. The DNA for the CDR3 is TGTGCCTGGAGTGACCACCCGGGTCTTCCCAGTCCCGGAAACACCATATATTTT.

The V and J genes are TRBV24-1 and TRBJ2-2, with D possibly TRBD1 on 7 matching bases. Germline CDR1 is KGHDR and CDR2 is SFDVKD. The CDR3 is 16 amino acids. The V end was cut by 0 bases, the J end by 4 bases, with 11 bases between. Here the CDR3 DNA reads TGTGCCACCAGTGATTTGGGGCAGGGGGGCACCGGGGAGCTGTTTTTT. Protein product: CATSDLGQGGTGELFF.

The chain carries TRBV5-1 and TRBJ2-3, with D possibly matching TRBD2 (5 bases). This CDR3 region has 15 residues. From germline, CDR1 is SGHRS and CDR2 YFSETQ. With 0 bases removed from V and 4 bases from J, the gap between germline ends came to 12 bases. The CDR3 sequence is CASSLGGARPDTQYF. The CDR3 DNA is TGCGCCAGCAGCTTGGGGGGAGCTCGTCCAGATACGCAGTATTTT.

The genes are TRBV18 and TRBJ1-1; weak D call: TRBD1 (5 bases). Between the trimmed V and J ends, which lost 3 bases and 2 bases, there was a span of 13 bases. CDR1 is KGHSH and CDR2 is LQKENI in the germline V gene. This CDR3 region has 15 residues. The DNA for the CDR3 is TGTGCCAGCTCACCCACCCAGGGCCGAAACACTGAAGCTTTCTTT. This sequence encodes CASSPTQGRNTEAFF.

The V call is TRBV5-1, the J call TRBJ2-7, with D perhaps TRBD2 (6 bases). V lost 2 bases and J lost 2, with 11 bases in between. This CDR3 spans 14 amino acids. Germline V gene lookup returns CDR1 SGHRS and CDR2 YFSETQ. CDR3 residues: CASSFAGTAYEQYF. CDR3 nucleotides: TGCGCCAGCAGCTTCGCCGGGACTGCCTACGAGCAGTACTTC.

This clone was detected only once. The CDR3 loop is CASGSASNTEAFF. The CDR3 DNA reads as TGTGCCAGCGGTTCCGCGTCGAACACTGAAGCTTTCTTT. The chain carries TRBV9 and TRBJ1-1; D is uncertain. V lost 7 bases to trimming and J lost 1 base, with 11 bases between them. Germline V gene sequence: CDR1 SGDLS, CDR2 YYNGEE. This CDR3 region has 13 residues.

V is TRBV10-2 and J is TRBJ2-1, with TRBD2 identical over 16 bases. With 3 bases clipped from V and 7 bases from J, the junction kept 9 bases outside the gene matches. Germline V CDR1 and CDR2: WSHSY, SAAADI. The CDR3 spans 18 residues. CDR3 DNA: TGCGCCAGCAGTGACCCTGCGGGGACTAGCGGGGGGGCAAATGAGCAGTTCTTC. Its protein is CASSDPAGTSGGANEQFF.

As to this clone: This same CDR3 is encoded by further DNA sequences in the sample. CDR3 coding DNA: TGTGCCAGCAGCTTATCGGGGGATACGCAGTATTTT. Protein sequence: CASSLSGDTQYF. This rearrangement joins TRBV7-9 to TRBJ2-3; TRBD2 is a possible D gene (5 bases). This CDR3 is built from 12 residues. Germline loops: CDR1 SEHNR, CDR2 FQNEAQ (reference sequence). The V gene lost 2 bases and the J gene lost 6 bases, with 6 bases spanning the gap.

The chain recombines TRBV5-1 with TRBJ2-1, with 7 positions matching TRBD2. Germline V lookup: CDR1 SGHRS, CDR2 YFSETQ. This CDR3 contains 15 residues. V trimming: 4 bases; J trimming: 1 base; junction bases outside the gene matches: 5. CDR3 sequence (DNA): TGCGCCAGCAGCCAGGGCGGGAGATCCTACAATGAGCAGTTCTTC. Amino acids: CASSQGGRSYNEQFF.

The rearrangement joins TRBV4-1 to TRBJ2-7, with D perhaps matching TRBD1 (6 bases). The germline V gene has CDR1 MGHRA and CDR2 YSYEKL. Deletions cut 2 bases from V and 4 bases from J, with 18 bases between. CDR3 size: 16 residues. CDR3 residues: CASSQPVRGSGYEQYF. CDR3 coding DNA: TGCGCCAGCAGCCAACCTGTGAGGGGGTCTGGGTACGAGCAGTACTTC.

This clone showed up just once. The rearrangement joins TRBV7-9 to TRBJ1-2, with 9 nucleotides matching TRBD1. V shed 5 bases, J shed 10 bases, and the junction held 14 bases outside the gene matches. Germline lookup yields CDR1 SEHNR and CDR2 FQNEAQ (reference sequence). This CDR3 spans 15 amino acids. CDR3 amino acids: CASSPQPGTGTLYTF. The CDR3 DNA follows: TGTGCCAGCAGCCCACAACCCGGGACAGGGACCCTCTACACCTTC.

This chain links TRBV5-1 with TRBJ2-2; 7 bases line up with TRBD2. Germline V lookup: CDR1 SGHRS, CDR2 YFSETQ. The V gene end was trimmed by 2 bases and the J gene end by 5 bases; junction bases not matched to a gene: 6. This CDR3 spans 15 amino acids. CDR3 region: CASSFSSGTTGELFF. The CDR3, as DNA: TGCGCCAGCAGCTTTTCTAGCGGTACTACCGGGGAGCTGTTTTTT.

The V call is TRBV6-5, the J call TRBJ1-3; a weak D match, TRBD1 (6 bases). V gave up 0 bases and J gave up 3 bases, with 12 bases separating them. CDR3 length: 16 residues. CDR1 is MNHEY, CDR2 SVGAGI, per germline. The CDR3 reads CASSYSSGVGGNTIYF. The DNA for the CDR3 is TGTGCCAGCAGTTACTCGTCAGGGGTTGGTGGAAACACCATATATTTT.

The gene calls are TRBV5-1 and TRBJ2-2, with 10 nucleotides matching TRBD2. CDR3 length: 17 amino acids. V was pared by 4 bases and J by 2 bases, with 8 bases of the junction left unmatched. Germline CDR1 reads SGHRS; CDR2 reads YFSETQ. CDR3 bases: TGCGCCAGCAGCGACCCCTGGACTAGCGGAAACACCGGGGAGCTGTTTTTT. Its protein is CASSDPWTSGNTGELFF.

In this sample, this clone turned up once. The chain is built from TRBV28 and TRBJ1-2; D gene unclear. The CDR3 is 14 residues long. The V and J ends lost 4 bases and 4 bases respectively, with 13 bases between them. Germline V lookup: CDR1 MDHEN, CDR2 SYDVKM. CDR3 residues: CASSWEGPPYGYTF. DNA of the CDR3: TGTGCCAGCAGTTGGGAGGGCCCCCCCTATGGCTACACCTTC.

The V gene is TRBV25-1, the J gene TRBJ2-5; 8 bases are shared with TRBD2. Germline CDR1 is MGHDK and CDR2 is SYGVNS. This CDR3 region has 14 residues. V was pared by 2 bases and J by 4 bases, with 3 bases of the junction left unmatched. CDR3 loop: CASSERGGTETQYF. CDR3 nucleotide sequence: TGTGCCAGCAGTGAACGGGGGGGCACAGAGACCCAGTACTTC.

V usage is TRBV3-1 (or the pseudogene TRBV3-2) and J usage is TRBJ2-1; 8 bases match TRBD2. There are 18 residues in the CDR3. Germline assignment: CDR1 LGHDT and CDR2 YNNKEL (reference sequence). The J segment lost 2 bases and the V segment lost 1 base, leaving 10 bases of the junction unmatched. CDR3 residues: CASSQVGRQRGTYNEQFF. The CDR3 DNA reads TGTGCCAGCAGCCAAGTAGGAAGGCAGCGGGGGACCTACAATGAGCAGTTCTTC.

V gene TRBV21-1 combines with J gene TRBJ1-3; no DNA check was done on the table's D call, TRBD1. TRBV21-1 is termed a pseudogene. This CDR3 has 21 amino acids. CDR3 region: CASSKKISSGTADYSGNTIYF. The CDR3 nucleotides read TGTGCCAGCAGCAAAAAAATCAGTTCCGGGACAGCGGATTATTCTGGAAACACCATATATTTT.

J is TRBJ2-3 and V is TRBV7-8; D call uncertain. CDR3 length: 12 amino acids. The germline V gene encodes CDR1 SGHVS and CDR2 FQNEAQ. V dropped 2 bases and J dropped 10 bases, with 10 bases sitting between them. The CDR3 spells CASSLRRSAQYF. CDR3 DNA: TGTGCCAGCAGCTTACGGAGAAGTGCGCAGTATTTT.

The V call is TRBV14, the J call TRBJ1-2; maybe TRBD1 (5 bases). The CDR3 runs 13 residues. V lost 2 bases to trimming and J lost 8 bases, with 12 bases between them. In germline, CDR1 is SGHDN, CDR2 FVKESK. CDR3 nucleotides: TGTGCCAGCAGCCAACAGGGTACAGGCGGCTACACCTTC. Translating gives CASSQQGTGGYTF.

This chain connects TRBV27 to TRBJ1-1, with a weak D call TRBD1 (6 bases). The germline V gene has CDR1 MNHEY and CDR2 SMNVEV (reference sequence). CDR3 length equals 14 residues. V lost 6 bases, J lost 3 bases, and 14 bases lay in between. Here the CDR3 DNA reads TGTGCCAGCAGGGGGGGAGGGGGATACACTGAAGCTTTCTTT. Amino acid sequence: CASRGGGGYTEAFF.